Shown below are 26 T cell receptor beta chains from a single sample sequenced in a study of blood T cell repertoires in COVID-19. TCRdb keeps only in-frame clones here, not all; method: immunoSEQ multiplex PCR. Altogether roughly 220,000 clones are present, roughly 82% being singletons, with the ten largest covering 1.4%. Input material: peripheral blood. These receptor sequences come from a woman in her 40s who had recovered from COVID-19.

This clone was seen just once. The chain carries TRBV3-1 (or the pseudogene TRBV3-2) and TRBJ2-2, with D uncertain. The CDR3 is 13 residues long. V gave up 3 bases and J gave up 2 bases, with 4 bases separating them. CDR1 is LGHDT and CDR2 is YNNKEL in the germline V gene (reference sequence). This chain's CDR3 is CASSHPNTGELFF. CDR3 sequence (DNA): TGTGCCAGCAGCCATCCTAACACCGGGGAGCTGTTTTTT.

The V call is TRBV6-1, the J call TRBJ1-5, with unresolved D. This CDR3 contains 18 residues. Per the germline V gene, CDR1 is MNHNS and CDR2 is SASEGT. V dropped 1 base and J dropped 7 bases, with 23 bases sitting between them. This CDR3 reads CASSEGTEAIGMVQPQHF. CDR3 sequence (DNA): TGTGCCAGCAGTGAAGGAACAGAAGCAATCGGCATGGTGCAGCCCCAGCATTTT.

This clone occurred once. CDR3 region: CASSSIQGQETQYF. CDR3 DNA sequence: TGTGCCAGCAGCTCCATACAGGGGCAAGAGACCCAGTACTTC. The rearrangement joins TRBV5-6 to TRBJ2-5, with TRBD1 identical over 7 bases. With 3 bases clipped from V and 2 bases from J, the junction kept 4 bases outside the gene matches. CDR3 size: 14 residues. The V gene's germline CDR1 is SGHDT and CDR2 YYEEEE.

This clone has only a few counts. The genes are TRBV2 and TRBJ1-1; 9 bases fit TRBD1. The CDR3 runs to 13 residues. Germline V gene data show CDR1 as SNHLY and CDR2 as FYNNEI. V trimming: 4 bases; J trimming: 7 bases; junction bases outside the gene matches: 4. This CDR3 reads CASSGGQGLEAFF. The CDR3 bases are TGTGCCAGCAGTGGGGGACAGGGCCTTGAAGCTTTCTTT. Supplemented by reference TRBV2 and TRBJ1-1, the full variable domain reads EPEVTQTPSHQVTQMGQEVILRCVPISNHLYFYWYRQILGQKVEFLVSFYNNEISEKSEIFDDQFSVERPDGSNFTLKIRSTKLEDSAMYFCASSGGQGLEAFFGQGTRLTVV.

This clone was seen only once. The chain employs TRBV29-1 and TRBJ2-3; 8 positions agree with TRBD1. After removal of 4 bases from V and 2 bases from J, the junction contained 5 bases not matched to a gene. This CDR3 is built from 14 residues. CDR1 and CDR2 (germline): SQVTM, ANQGSEA. The CDR3 region is CSVGTGLLTDTQYF. CDR3 nucleotide sequence: TGCAGCGTTGGGACAGGGCTTCTCACAGATACGCAGTATTTT.

The chain uses TRBV18 and TRBJ1-2; D might be TRBD1 (6 bases). Trimming shortened V by 2 bases and J by 4 bases, and 17 bases separated the two germline ends. The germline V gene encodes CDR1 KGHSH and CDR2 LQKENI. This CDR3 is 16 amino acids long. Written as DNA, the CDR3 is TGTGCCAGCTCACCATCGACAGGATCAACGGTCTATGGCTACACCTTC. Protein sequence: CASSPSTGSTVYGYTF.

The chain has TRBV18 and TRBJ1-5; TRBD1 matches 8 bases. The CDR3 consists of 14 residues. Germline V lookup: CDR1 KGHSH, CDR2 LQKENI. Unmatched junction bases numbered 8, after V lost 6 bases and J lost 7 bases. Here the CDR3 reads CASSPDRVDQPQHF. DNA of the CDR3: TGTGCCAGCTCTCCGGACAGGGTGGACCAGCCCCAGCATTTT. The whole variable domain, filled in from reference TRBV18 and TRBJ1-5, reads NAGVMQNPRHLVRRRGQEARLRCSPMKGHSHVYWYRQLPEEGLKFMVYLQKENIIDESGMPKERFSAEFPKEGPSILRIQQVVRGDSAAYFCASSPDRVDQPQHFGDGTRLSIL.

The chain is built from TRBV3-1 (or the pseudogene TRBV3-2) and TRBJ2-2, with no clear D. CDR1 is LGHDT, CDR2 YNNKEL, per germline (reference sequence). The CDR3 length is 12 residues. V was shortened by 5 bases and J by 5 bases, with 6 bases between the two germline ends. CDR3 sequence (DNA): TGTGCCAGCAGCTTTATAACCGGGGAGCTGTTTTTT. Protein sequence: CASSFITGELFF.

The rearrangement links TRBV30 to TRBJ1-2; D gene ambiguous. The germline CDR1 and CDR2 sequences are GTSNPN and SVGIG (reference sequence). Trimming removed 1 base from V and 8 bases from J, with 8 bases in between. The CDR3 is 11 residues long. CDR3 sequence (DNA): TGTGCCTGGAGTGACTTTATCGGCTACACCTTC. This sequence encodes CAWSDFIGYTF. Using reference TRBV30 and TRBJ1-2 for the parts outside the CDR3, the full variable domain is SQTIHQWPATLVQPVGSPLSLECTVEGTSNPNLYWYRQAAGRGLQLLFYSVGIGQISSEVPQNLSASRPQDRQFILSSKKLLLSDSGFYLCAWSDFIGYTFGSGTRLTVV.

The chain carries TRBV6-6 and TRBJ2-7; 8 nucleotides agree with TRBD1. The V gene end was trimmed by 5 bases and the J gene end by 1 base; junction bases not matched to a gene: 7. Germline V gene sequence: CDR1 MNHNY, CDR2 SVGAGI (reference sequence). The CDR3 is 15 residues long. The CDR3 sequence is CASSTDGTGSYEQYF. The CDR3 DNA follows: TGTGCCAGCAGTACTGACGGGACAGGTTCCTACGAGCAGTACTTC.

This clone has only one observation. This chain links TRBV14 with TRBJ2-7, with D uncertain. Germline V gene sequence: CDR1 SGHDN, CDR2 FVKESK. The length of the CDR3 is 12 residues. Trimming took 0 bases from V and 7 from J, leaving 7 bases between them. The CDR3 here is CASSQDPREQYF. CDR3 nucleotides: TGTGCCAGCAGCCAAGATCCTCGGGAGCAGTACTTC.

This sequence joins TRBV6-5 and TRBJ1-2; D gene ambiguous. This CDR3 is built from 11 residues. V shed 7 bases and J shed 4 bases, with 7 bases lying between them. Germline CDR1 and CDR2: MNHEY and SVGAGI. The CDR3 is CASTRGYGYTF. The CDR3 DNA is TGTGCCAGCACGCGGGGCTATGGCTACACCTTC.

V is TRBV5-1 and J is TRBJ1-1; TRBD1 matches 11 bases. Germline CDR1 is SGHRS and CDR2 is YFSETQ. The CDR3 sequence is 15 residues long. V trimming: 4 bases; J trimming: 0 bases; junction bases outside the gene matches: 2. CDR3 nucleotides: TGCGCCAGCAGCCGGGACAGGGGGATGAACACTGAAGCTTTCTTT. Translated: CASSRDRGMNTEAFF.

The rearrangement joins TRBV5-4 to TRBJ2-7, with TRBD2 identical over 14 bases. CDR3 length: 16 amino acids. CDR1 and CDR2 from the germline V gene are SGHNT and YYREEE (reference sequence). V lost 3 bases to trimming and J lost 8 bases; unmatched junction nucleotides: 10. The CDR3 is CASSSPTSGGDSKQYF. For the CDR3, the DNA is TGTGCCAGCAGCTCTCCGACTAGCGGGGGGGACAGTAAGCAGTACTTC.

This chain links TRBV7-9 with TRBJ2-7; D possibly corresponds to TRBD1 (5 bases). The CDR3 totals 10 residues. The ends were cut back, 9 bases at V and 4 bases at J, with 7 bases in the middle. The germline V gene encodes CDR1 SEHNR and CDR2 FQNEAQ (reference sequence). The CDR3 DNA reads as TGTGCCAGTGGGGCGTACGAGCAGTACTTC. The encoded protein is CASGAYEQYF.

This chain connects TRBV12-5 to TRBJ1-5, with 9 bases fitting TRBD1. The ends lost 1 base at V and 5 bases at J; junction bases unmatched: 0. Germline V gene lookup returns CDR1 LGHNT and CDR2 FRNRAP. This CDR3 is 14 amino acids long. The DNA of the CDR3 is TGTGCTAGTGGTTTGGGGACAGGGGATCAGCCCCAGCATTTT. Amino acids: CASGLGTGDQPQHF.

The chain combines TRBV19 with TRBJ1-5; 7 nucleotides line up with TRBD1. In germline, CDR1 is LNHDA, CDR2 SQIVND (reference sequence). This CDR3 comprises 13 residues. The junction had 6 bases not matched to a gene; V was cut back by 6 bases and J by 7 bases. CDR3 region: CASSNTGVQPQHF. The CDR3 coding sequence is TGTGCCAGTAGCAATACAGGGGTACAGCCCCAGCATTTT.

V usage is TRBV3-1 (or the pseudogene TRBV3-2) and J usage is TRBJ2-5; possible D gene TRBD2, 5 bases. CDR3 length: 14 residues. V was pared by 1 base and J by 5 bases, with 11 bases between. Germline loops: CDR1 LGHDT, CDR2 YNNKEL (reference sequence). The CDR3: CASSQVSGGETQYF. CDR3 in DNA: TGTGCCAGCAGCCAAGTATCGGGCGGGGAGACCCAGTACTTC.

This chain links TRBV7-3 with TRBJ2-3; TRBD2 matches at 7 bases. There are 16 residues in the CDR3. From germline, CDR1 is SGHTA and CDR2 FQGTGA. V shed 5 bases, J shed 3 bases, and the junction held 11 bases outside the gene matches. The CDR3 bases are TGTGCCAGCAGCATTTCTACGGGGGGTGGAACAGATACGCAGTATTTT. Translated, it gives CASSISTGGGTDTQYF.

The rearrangement links TRBV5-5 to TRBJ1-1; 8 bases match TRBD1. The germline V gene encodes CDR1 SGHKS and CDR2 YYEKEE (reference sequence). This CDR3 is built from 14 residues. Trimming cost V 3 bases and J 8 bases; bases outside gene matches: 9. The DNA for the CDR3 is TGTGCCAGCAGCTCGCTGACAGGGGCCCCCGAAGCTTTCTTT. It codes for CASSSLTGAPEAFF.

V and J are TRBV6-5 and TRBJ2-7; 7 bases are shared with TRBD1. J gave up 0 bases and V 6 bases, and 8 bases lay outside the gene matches. The CDR3 contains 15 residues. Germline CDR1 reads MNHEY; CDR2 reads SVGAGI. The CDR3, as DNA: TGTGCCAGCAGACCAAACAGGGGTAGCTCCTACGAGCAGTACTTC. Translating it yields CASRPNRGSSYEQYF.

This clone was observed a few times. V and J are TRBV4-1 and TRBJ1-6, with D hard to call. This CDR3 comprises 13 residues. CDR1 is MGHRA and CDR2 is YSYEKL in the germline V gene. The ends were cut back, 0 bases at V and 10 bases at J, with 7 bases in the middle. The CDR3 reads CASSQDTQSPLHF. The CDR3 nucleotides are TGCGCCAGCAGCCAAGATACTCAATCACCCCTCCACTTT.

The chain employs TRBV18 and TRBJ2-2; 7 nucleotides agree with TRBD1. J was trimmed by 4 bases and V by 2 bases; bases with no gene match: 1. The CDR3 runs 14 residues. Per germline, CDR1 KGHSH and CDR2 LQKENI. As DNA, the CDR3 is TGTGCCAGCTCACCAAGACAGGGCACCGGGGAGCTGTTTTTT. Protein: CASSPRQGTGELFF.

A few counts support this clone. This chain connects TRBV7-2 to TRBJ1-1; 7 bases agree with TRBD1. CDR1 is SGHTA, CDR2 FQGNSA, per germline. J lost 6 bases, V lost 5 bases, and 6 bases had no gene match. This CDR3 is 13 amino acids long. Here the CDR3 DNA reads TGTGCCAGCAGCGTCAGGGGGATCGCTGAAGCTTTCTTT. As protein: CASSVRGIAEAFF.

This clone is a singleton in its sample. The genes are TRBV10-3 and TRBJ2-3; TRBD2 aligns across 16 bases. V lost 10 bases to trimming and J lost 1 base; unmatched junction nucleotides: 2. Germline V gene sequence: CDR1 ENHRY, CDR2 SYGVKD. The CDR3 extends over 15 amino acids. CDR3 sequence (DNA): TGTGCCACCGGGACTAGCGGGGGGGGCACAGATACGCAGTATTTT. Protein: CATGTSGGGTDTQYF.

The chain links TRBV5-6 to TRBJ2-7; D is undetermined. This CDR3 contains 11 residues. Between the trimmed V and J ends, which lost 1 base and 5 bases, there was a span of 4 bases. Germline V CDR1 and CDR2: SGHDT, YYEEEE. The CDR3 coding sequence is TGTGCCAGCAGCTTGTCCGACGAGCAGTACTTC. This encodes CASSLSDEQYF. The full variable domain, with the rest looked up from reference TRBV5-6 and TRBJ2-7, is DAGVTQSPTHLIKTRGQQVTLRCSPKSGHDTVSWYQQALGQGPQFIFQYYEEEERQRGNFPDRFSGHQFPNYSSELNVNALLLGDSALYLCASSLSDEQYFGPGTRLTVT.